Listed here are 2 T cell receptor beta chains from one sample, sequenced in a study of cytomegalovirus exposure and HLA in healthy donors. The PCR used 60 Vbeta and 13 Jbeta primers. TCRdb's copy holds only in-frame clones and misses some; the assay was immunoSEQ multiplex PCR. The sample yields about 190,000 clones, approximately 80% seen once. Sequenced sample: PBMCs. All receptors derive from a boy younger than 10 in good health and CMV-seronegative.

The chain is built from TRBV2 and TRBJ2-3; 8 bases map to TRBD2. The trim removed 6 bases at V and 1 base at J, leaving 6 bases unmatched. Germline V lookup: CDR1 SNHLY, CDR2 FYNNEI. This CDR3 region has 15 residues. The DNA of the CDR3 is TGTGCCAGCAGCTTCCGAGCGGGAGGCACAGATACGCAGTATTTT. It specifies CASSFRAGGTDTQYF. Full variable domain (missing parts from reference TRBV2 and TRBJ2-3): EPEVTQTPSHQVTQMGQEVILRCVPISNHLYFYWYRQILGQKVEFLVSFYNNEISEKSEIFDDQFSVERPDGSNFTLKIRSTKLEDSAMYFCASSFRAGGTDTQYFGPGTRLTVL.

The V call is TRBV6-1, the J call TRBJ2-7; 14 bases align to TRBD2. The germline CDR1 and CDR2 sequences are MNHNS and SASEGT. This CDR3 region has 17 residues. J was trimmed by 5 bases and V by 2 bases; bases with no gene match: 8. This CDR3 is CASSETPGTSGSNEQYF. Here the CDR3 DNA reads TGTGCCAGCAGTGAAACCCCCGGGACTAGCGGGAGTAACGAGCAGTACTTC.